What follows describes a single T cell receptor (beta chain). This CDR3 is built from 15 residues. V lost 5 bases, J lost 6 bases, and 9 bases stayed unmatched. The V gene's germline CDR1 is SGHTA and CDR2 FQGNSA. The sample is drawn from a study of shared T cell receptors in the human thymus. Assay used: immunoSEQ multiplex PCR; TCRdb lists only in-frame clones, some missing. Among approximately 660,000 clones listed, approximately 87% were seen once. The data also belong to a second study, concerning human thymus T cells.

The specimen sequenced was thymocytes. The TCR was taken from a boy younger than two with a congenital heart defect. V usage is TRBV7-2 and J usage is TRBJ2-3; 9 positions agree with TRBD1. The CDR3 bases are TGTGCCAGCAGCGCGGACAGGGGTCGGTTTGATACGCAGTATTTT. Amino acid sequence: CASSADRGRFDTQYF.